These 27 T cell receptor beta chains came from one sample sequenced in a study of radiation and T cells in renal cell carcinoma. Sample time point: blood 4 weeks post-SBRT, at nephrectomy. Regarding treatment: 15 Gy SBRT to primary tumor, nephrectomy 4 weeks later. Data came from immunoSEQ multiplex PCR; TCRdb stores just in-frame clones and leaves some out. The data hold 150,000 to 200,000 clones, with about 87% observed a single time. The sequences come from blood, collected from a patient whose treatment included radiotherapy and nephrectomy. The receptors here all came from a woman aged 50 to 60 with renal cell carcinoma.

The genes are TRBV15 and TRBJ1-2, with 10 bases aligning to TRBD1. The V gene's germline CDR1 is LNHNV and CDR2 YYDKDF (reference sequence). The CDR3 runs 16 residues. V gave up 0 bases and J gave up 7 bases; unmatched junction bases: 8. The DNA for the CDR3 is TGTGCCACCAGCAGAGATTTCGGGACAGGGGTGGTTGGCTACACCTTC. Translated, it gives CATSRDFGTGVVGYTF. The whole variable domain, remainder taken from reference TRBV15 and TRBJ1-2, is DAMVIQNPRYQVTQFGKPVTLSCSQTLNHNVMYWYQQKSSQAPKLLFHYYDKDFNNEADTPDNFQSRRPNTSFCFLDIRSPGLGDTAMYLCATSRDFGTGVVGYTFGSGTRLTVV.

This sequence joins TRBV6-1 and TRBJ2-3; 7 bases are shared with TRBD1. The length of the CDR3 is 13 residues. J lost 5 bases, V lost 1 base, and 0 bases had no gene match. The germline V gene encodes CDR1 MNHNS and CDR2 SASEGT. As DNA, the CDR3 is TGTGCCAGCAGTGAAGACAGGGGAGATACGCAGTATTTT. This encodes CASSEDRGDTQYF.

V gene TRBV19 combines with J gene TRBJ1-1; no firm D call. The V gene's germline CDR1 is LNHDA and CDR2 SQIVND (reference sequence). V was trimmed by 5 bases and J by 1 base, leaving 14 bases between them. The CDR3 has 15 amino acids. The CDR3 reads CASSEGSGQNTEAFF. In DNA, the CDR3 is TGTGCCAGTAGTGAGGGAAGTGGGCAGAACACTGAAGCTTTCTTT.

This chain links TRBV9 with TRBJ1-4; D remains ambiguous. The CDR3 has 15 residues. Germline CDR1 and CDR2: SGDLS and YYNGEE. Trimming removed 0 bases at V and 7 bases at J, with 13 bases between. The CDR3 nucleotides read TGTGCCAGCAGCGTAGAAGTCGGTAGGTCTGAAAAACTGTTTTTT. Its protein is CASSVEVGRSEKLFF. The variable domain in full, with the rest retrieved from reference TRBV9 and TRBJ1-4, is DSGVTQTPKHLITATGQRVTLRCSPRSGDLSVYWYQQSLDQGLQFLIQYYNGEERAKGNILERFSAQQFPDLHSELNLSSLELGDSALYFCASSVEVGRSEKLFFGSGTQLSVL.

The chain employs TRBV5-6 and TRBJ2-7; TRBD2 is a possible D gene (5 bases). V was trimmed by 4 bases and J by 2 bases, leaving 19 bases between them. Germline values: CDR1 SGHDT, CDR2 YYEEEE. The CDR3 is made up of 16 amino acids. The CDR3 spells CASSVLSGLMTYEQYF. CDR3 DNA sequence: TGTGCCAGCAGCGTACTTTCCGGACTTATGACCTACGAGCAGTACTTC.

The V gene is TRBV6-5, the J gene TRBJ1-1; no definite D call. Trimming pared 2 bases from V and 7 bases from J, leaving 5 bases between. The CDR3 has 11 amino acids. CDR1 and CDR2 (germline): MNHEY, SVGAGI. DNA of the CDR3: TGTGCCAGCAGTTACCGTCTTGAAGCTTTCTTT. Encoded protein: CASSYRLEAFF.

This clone was found a few times. The rearrangement links TRBV9 to TRBJ1-1; D is ambiguous. V dropped 0 bases and J dropped 4 bases, with 10 bases sitting between them. CDR3 size: 14 residues. Germline CDR1 SGDLS, CDR2 YYNGEE. CDR3 sequence (DNA): TGTGCCAGCAGCGTAGACGGGTTGGTCACTGAAGCTTTCTTT. Its translation: CASSVDGLVTEAFF.

The chain combines TRBV6-6 with TRBJ1-1; no reliable D call. Trimming took off 6 bases at V and 0 bases at J, with 11 bases between the two ends. Germline assignment: CDR1 MNHNY and CDR2 SVGAGI (reference sequence). CDR3 length: 14 residues. In nucleotides, the CDR3 is TGTGCCAGCAGGCCCGGCGGGGTGAACACTGAAGCTTTCTTT. It encodes CASRPGGVNTEAFF.

V and J are TRBV19 and TRBJ2-3; 7 bases line up with TRBD1. Germline CDR1 is LNHDA and CDR2 is SQIVND (reference sequence). V shed 3 bases and J 10 bases; nucleotides not matched to a gene: 19. The CDR3 length is 17 residues. CDR3 region: CASSIGGGQHPDGAQYF. CDR3 sequence (DNA): TGTGCCAGTAGTATTGGTGGGGGACAGCACCCTGATGGGGCGCAGTATTTT.

This clone was seen once. The CDR3 DNA reads as TGTGCCAGCAGTTTTAGCCTACAAGGGGGCTATGGCTACACCTTC. It yields the protein CASSFSLQGGYGYTF. The chain is built from TRBV6-5 and TRBJ1-2; TRBD1 is a possible D gene (6 bases). The CDR3 totals 15 residues. V was pared by 4 bases and J by 4 bases, with 16 bases between. From germline, CDR1 is MNHEY and CDR2 SVGAGI.

The genes are TRBV6-1 and TRBJ1-2; 7 bases line up with TRBD1. V was clipped by 1 base and J by 6 bases; unmatched bases: 5. CDR1 is MNHNS, CDR2 SASEGT, per germline. The CDR3 length is 14 residues. The CDR3 nucleotides read TGTGCCAGCAGTGAAGGGAGACAGGGCCATGGCTACACCTTC. This gives the protein CASSEGRQGHGYTF.

This chain connects TRBV7-8 to TRBJ2-1, with 8 bases matching TRBD1. J lost 8 bases, V lost 5 bases, and 14 bases had no gene match. The CDR3 loop spans 16 amino acids. CDR1 is SGHVS and CDR2 is FQNEAQ in the germline V gene. The CDR3 reads CASSTDRGAAIHEQFF. For the CDR3, the DNA is TGTGCCAGCAGCACTGACAGGGGTGCCGCCATACATGAGCAGTTCTTC.

The V gene is TRBV5-6, the J gene TRBJ2-5; 7 bases are a match to TRBD2. The CDR3 loop spans 16 amino acids. Per the germline V gene, CDR1 is SGHDT and CDR2 is YYEEEE. J gave up 7 bases and V 0 bases, and 12 bases lay outside the gene matches. The CDR3 DNA reads TGTGCCAGCAGCTTGGCCTTATCGGGGGGTTTAGCGACCCAGTACTTC. It translates to CASSLALSGGLATQYF. The full variable domain, with the rest looked up from reference TRBV5-6 and TRBJ2-5, is DAGVTQSPTHLIKTRGQQVTLRCSPKSGHDTVSWYQQALGQGPQFIFQYYEEEERQRGNFPDRFSGHQFPNYSSELNVNALLLGDSALYLCASSLALSGGLATQYFGPGTRLLVL.

The CDR3: CASSSPGKESYNEQFF. The CDR3 DNA reads as TGTGCCAGCAGCTCCCCAGGGAAAGAATCCTACAATGAGCAGTTCTTC. The chain uses TRBV5-4 and TRBJ2-1, with D possibly being TRBD1 (5 bases). This CDR3 is 16 amino acids long. Germline assignment: CDR1 SGHNT and CDR2 YYREEE (reference sequence). The V gene lost 3 bases and the J gene lost 1 base, with 14 bases spanning the gap. The full variable domain, with the rest looked up from reference TRBV5-4 and TRBJ2-1, is ETGVTQSPTHLIKTRGQQVTLRCSSQSGHNTVSWYQQALGQGPQFIFQYYREEENGRGNFPPRFSGLQFPNYSSELNVNALELDDSALYLCASSSPGKESYNEQFFGPGTRLTVL.

The genes are TRBV5-1 and TRBJ1-1; D possibly corresponds to TRBD1 (5 bases). This CDR3 comprises 15 residues. V lost 3 bases and J 2 bases, leaving 14 bases between the germline ends. Per the germline V gene, CDR1 is SGHRS and CDR2 is YFSETQ. CDR3 nucleotide sequence: TGCGCCAGCAGCTCCGACGGGACCCGAAACACTGAAGCTTTCTTT. Translation: CASSSDGTRNTEAFF. Looking up the rest from reference TRBV5-1 and TRBJ1-1 gives the full variable domain: KAGVTQTPRYLIKTRGQQVTLSCSPISGHRSVSWYQQTPGQGLQFLFEYFSETQRNKGNFPGRFSGRQFSNSRSEMNVSTLELGDSALYLCASSSDGTRNTEAFFGQGTRLTVV.

This chain connects TRBV18 to TRBJ2-7; the D gene is possibly TRBD2 (5 bases). Germline V gene sequence: CDR1 KGHSH, CDR2 LQKENI. This CDR3 spans 15 amino acids. Trimming removed 4 bases at V and 2 bases at J, with 15 bases between. The CDR3 DNA is TGTGCCAGCTCACGCCCCGGACGGGGTACCTACGAGCAGTACTTC. This encodes CASSRPGRGTYEQYF.

This clone came up a few times. The chain employs TRBV5-1 and TRBJ1-2; D uncertain. Germline V CDR1 and CDR2: SGHRS, YFSETQ. V was shortened by 0 bases and J by 6 bases, with 9 bases between the two germline ends. The CDR3 sequence is 13 residues long. The DNA of the CDR3 is TGCGCCAGCAGCTTGGATAATGGAGATGGCTACACCTTC. Protein: CASSLDNGDGYTF.

V gene TRBV7-9 combines with J gene TRBJ2-1, with TRBD2 identical over 8 bases. The length of the CDR3 is 15 residues. J gave up 7 bases and V 5 bases, and 10 bases lay outside the gene matches. Per germline, CDR1 SEHNR and CDR2 FQNEAQ (reference sequence). The CDR3 loop reads CASSPPRGAENEQFF. CDR3 nucleotide sequence: TGTGCCAGCAGCCCCCCGCGGGGGGCCGAAAATGAGCAGTTCTTC.

This clone was seen a handful of times. J is TRBJ1-4 and V is TRBV10-3, with TRBD1 matching 7 bases. The junction had 6 bases not matched to a gene; V was cut back by 7 bases and J by 4 bases. Germline assignment: CDR1 ENHRY and CDR2 SYGVKD. This CDR3 comprises 14 residues. Here the CDR3 DNA reads TGTGCCATCAATTCCGGGACAGATAATGAAAAACTGTTTTTT. Translation: CAINSGTDNEKLFF.

This chain links TRBV25-1 with TRBJ2-1, with no clear D. V lost 2 bases to trimming and J lost 0 bases, with 11 bases between them. The CDR3 is 16 residues long. Germline loops: CDR1 MGHDK, CDR2 SYGVNS. This chain's CDR3 is CASSEASEASYNEQFF. The DNA for the CDR3 is TGTGCCAGCAGTGAAGCCTCAGAGGCCTCCTACAATGAGCAGTTCTTC.

This clone has just a few counts. V is TRBV25-1 and J is TRBJ2-2; tentative D call: TRBD2 (5 bases). Germline V gene lookup returns CDR1 MGHDK and CDR2 SYGVNS. This CDR3 has 12 amino acids. The V end was cut by 8 bases, the J end by 5 bases, with 9 bases between. The CDR3 protein is CASQEATGELFF. CDR3 DNA sequence: TGTGCCAGCCAGGAGGCGACCGGGGAGCTGTTTTTT.

The chain couples TRBV11-2 to TRBJ2-1; maybe TRBD1 (6 bases). Germline CDR1 SGHAT, CDR2 FQNNGV. The CDR3 runs 15 residues. V lost 5 bases and J 1 base, leaving 12 bases between the germline ends. The CDR3 region is CASSRFGQSYNEQFF. The CDR3 DNA follows: TGTGCCAGCAGCCGCTTCGGACAGTCCTACAATGAGCAGTTCTTC.

The chain joins TRBV11-2 to TRBJ2-2; 11 bases map to TRBD2. V trimming: 3 bases; J trimming: 8 bases; junction bases outside the gene matches: 2. Germline V gives CDR1 SGHAT, CDR2 FQNNGV. The CDR3 consists of 14 residues. CDR3 sequence: CASSLTSGKGELFF. The CDR3 bases are TGTGCCAGCAGCTTGACTAGCGGGAAGGGGGAGCTGTTTTTT. Full variable domain (missing parts from reference TRBV11-2 and TRBJ2-2): EAGVAQSPRYKIIEKRQSVAFWCNPISGHATLYWYQQILGQGPKLLIQFQNNGVVDDSQLPKDRFSAERLKGVDSTLKIQPAKLEDSAVYLCASSLTSGKGELFFGEGSRLTVL.

CDR3 in DNA: TGTGCCAGCACATACGAGGGCGGGGAGCTGTTTTTT. Protein sequence: CASTYEGGELFF. The chain combines TRBV2 with TRBJ2-2; TRBD2 is a possible D gene (5 bases). Germline V gene sequence: CDR1 SNHLY, CDR2 FYNNEI. V lost 7 bases to trimming and J lost 7 bases, with 10 bases between them. The CDR3 length is 12 residues.

This sequence joins TRBV7-8 and TRBJ2-1; the D is unclear. This CDR3 comprises 15 residues. The V gene's germline CDR1 is SGHVS and CDR2 FQNEAQ. Trimming removed 5 bases at V and 3 bases at J, with 14 bases between. CDR3 sequence: CASSPPGQSYNEQFF. The CDR3 DNA sequence: TGTGCCAGCAGCCCGCCGGGCCAGAGCTACAATGAGCAGTTCTTC.

The chain is built from TRBV7-2 and TRBJ2-5; possible D gene TRBD1, 5 bases. There are 14 residues in the CDR3. V lost 2 bases to trimming and J lost 0 bases, with 7 bases between them. Germline CDR1 reads SGHTA; CDR2 reads FQGNSA. The CDR3 DNA is TGTGCCAGCAGCTTATTCAGGGACCAAGAGACCCAGTACTTC. This sequence encodes CASSLFRDQETQYF.

This chain links TRBV5-4 with TRBJ2-7, with D perhaps assigned TRBD1 or TRBD2 (6 bases each). The V gene's germline CDR1 is SGHNT and CDR2 YYREEE (reference sequence). The CDR3 sequence is 14 residues long. V lost 0 bases, J lost 5 bases, and 12 bases lay in between. The CDR3 coding sequence is TGTGCCAGCAGCTTGGTGGGGGGCCAAAACGAGCAGTACTTC. Encoded protein: CASSLVGGQNEQYF.